In its sample, the clone carrying this T cell receptor beta chain was seen many times. Its antigen is as yet unknown. The data stem from a study of CD8 T cells in ankylosing spondylitis. Quantitative 5'-RACE was performed with molecular barcodes, and it yielded the TCR beta libraries. TCRdb re-called the 5' RACE reads through MiXCR, storing one row per CDR3 protein. This table holds around 770,000 distinct CDR3 sequences, 15% to 20% found once. Findings and caveats of the study: Several of the motif variants were reported before in synovial fluid and blood from reactive arthritis. Clones linked to disease were reported to show significant enrichment in matched ankylosing spondylitis synovial fluid. Clones linked to disease, bearing a CD8+ phenotype, were relatively rare in peripheral blood. A TCR beta motif of about 8 highly homologous variants appeared characteristic of ankylosing spondylitis blood.

The CDR3 has 13 amino acids. With V trimmed by 5 bases and J by 4 bases, 5 bases remained unmatched. From germline, CDR1 is SGHVS and CDR2 FQNEAQ. The receptor comes from a male donor with ankylosing spondylitis. The rearrangement joins TRBV7-8 to TRBJ2-7; 7 bases match TRBD1. The sequencing sample was made of blood, either unsorted or a sorted T cell fraction (not recorded which). CDR3 loop: CASSQGQDYEQYF. Written as DNA, the CDR3 is TGTGCCAGCAGCCAAGGACAGGATTACGAGCAGTACTTC.